Sequencing of this TCR beta chain was carried out in a study of shared T cell receptors in the human thymus. V shed 3 bases and J shed 6 bases, with 12 bases lying between them. Germline V CDR1 and CDR2: LNHNV, YYDKDF (reference sequence). The CDR3 is 14 amino acids. This table comes from immunoSEQ multiplex PCR, and its TCRdb copy is limited to in-frame clones, with some not included. Of approximately 730,000 clones in the sample, approximately 85% were seen once. The same sample was also studied in work on human thymus T cells.

This clonotype was obtained from a girl in the first two years of life with a congenital heart defect. This chain uses TRBV15 with TRBJ2-1, with D possibly TRBD2 on 5 matching bases. The sequencing sample was made of thymocytes. The chain's CDR3 is CATSRERSGNEQFF. CDR3 sequence (DNA): TGTGCCACCAGCAGGGAGCGGTCTGGCAATGAGCAGTTCTTC.